The 25 T cell receptor beta chains listed next were all sequenced from one sample in a study of cytomegalovirus exposure and HLA in healthy donors. 60 Vbeta and 13 Jbeta primers were used in PCR. TCRdb keeps only in-frame clones here, not all; method: immunoSEQ multiplex PCR. This sample has some 120,000 clones; about 70% occur once, and the top ten carry 9% to 15%. Input material: PBMCs. The receptors stem from a woman between 40 and 50 years old in good health and CMV-seropositive.

The rearrangement uses TRBV9 and TRBJ1-6; tentative D call: TRBD1 (5 bases). Germline loops: CDR1 SGDLS, CDR2 YYNGEE. The CDR3 loop spans 14 amino acids. V lost 2 bases to trimming and J lost 6 bases, with 9 bases between them. CDR3 bases: TGTGCCAGCAGCGTGCAGGGACTTAATTCACCCCTCCACTTT. Amino acids: CASSVQGLNSPLHF.

The chain uses TRBV29-1 and TRBJ2-7, with D maybe TRBD2 (7 bases). Trimming left V 3 bases short and J 7 bases short, with 13 bases between. The CDR3 length is 12 residues. Germline-derived CDR1 and CDR2 are SQVTM and ANQGSEA. Here the CDR3 DNA reads TGCAGCGTTGATTGGGGGGGGGCGGAGCAGTACTTC. Its translation: CSVDWGGAEQYF.

This chain connects TRBV6-5 to TRBJ2-3; D ambiguous. Between the trimmed V and J ends, which lost 2 bases and 4 bases, there was a span of 4 bases. In germline, CDR1 is MNHEY, CDR2 SVGAGI. The CDR3 contains 12 residues. The DNA of the CDR3 is TGTGCCAGCAGTTACGACTCAGATACGCAGTATTTT. Protein product: CASSYDSDTQYF.

The chain employs TRBV27 and TRBJ1-2; D not certain. CDR1 is MNHEY, CDR2 SMNVEV, per germline (reference sequence). V dropped 4 bases and J dropped 3 bases, with 9 bases sitting between them. This CDR3 region has 13 residues. This chain's CDR3 is CASSSRTDYGYTF. DNA for the CDR3: TGTGCCAGCAGTTCGCGTACTGACTATGGCTACACCTTC.

The J gene is TRBJ1-2, the V gene TRBV7-3; no clear D. This CDR3 is 14 amino acids long. Trimming removed 5 bases from V and 6 bases from J, with 16 bases in between. Germline CDR1 and CDR2: SGHTA and FQGTGA. The CDR3 reads CASSLGVGSDGYTF. CDR3 DNA: TGTGCCAGCAGCCTCGGGGTGGGGAGTGATGGCTACACCTTC.

CDR3 coding DNA: TGTGCCAGCGATAAAAGGACAGGGACATCGGCGGGTAATTCACCCCTCCACTTT. As protein: CASDKRTGTSAGNSPLHF. This chain connects TRBV28 to TRBJ1-6, with 8 bases that match TRBD1. Unmatched junction bases numbered 18, after V lost 8 bases and J lost 6 bases. Per the germline V gene, CDR1 is MDHEN and CDR2 is SYDVKM. This CDR3 spans 18 amino acids.

This chain joins TRBV5-1 and TRBJ1-1; tentatively, D is TRBD1 (5 bases). This CDR3 has 13 residues. The germline CDR1 and CDR2 sequences are SGHRS and YFSETQ. With 0 bases removed from V and 3 bases from J, the gap between germline ends came to 6 bases. CDR3 protein: CASSLDRYTEAFF. The DNA of the CDR3 is TGCGCCAGCAGCTTGGACAGGTACACTGAAGCTTTCTTT.

This chain connects TRBV30 to TRBJ2-7, with 7 positions matching TRBD2. Losses at the gene ends were 2 bases for V and 0 bases for J; bases not matched to a gene: 7. Germline-derived CDR1 and CDR2 are GTSNPN and SVGIG (reference sequence). This CDR3 has 15 residues. The CDR3 DNA is TGTGCCTGGAGTAGGGGACTATCCCCCTCCTACGAGCAGTACTTC. Residues: CAWSRGLSPSYEQYF.

This chain links TRBV6-5 with TRBJ1-2; D call uncertain. Germline V gene lookup returns CDR1 MNHEY and CDR2 SVGAGI. Trimming took off 6 bases at V and 5 bases at J, with 10 bases between the two ends. CDR3 length: 12 residues. The CDR3 nucleotides are TGTGCCAGCAGACGTGAGGGTTATGGCTACACCTTC. Its translation is CASRREGYGYTF.

This clone was observed once. The genes are TRBV19 and TRBJ1-5; D possibly corresponds to TRBD1 (5 bases). Germline V gives CDR1 LNHDA, CDR2 SQIVND (reference sequence). With 4 bases removed from V and 4 bases from J, the gap between germline ends came to 14 bases. The CDR3 is 15 residues long. The CDR3, as DNA: TGTGCCAGTAGTACTGATATGGGGCTAAATCAGCCCCAGCATTTT. As protein: CASSTDMGLNQPQHF.

V and J are TRBV7-9 and TRBJ1-4, with D possibly matching TRBD1 (6 bases). CDR1 SEHNR and CDR2 FQNEAQ come from the germline V gene (reference sequence). This CDR3 is built from 15 residues. Trimming took 7 bases from V and 4 from J, leaving 16 bases between them. CDR3 sequence: CASMISRGGNEKLFF. The CDR3 DNA follows: TGTGCCAGCATGATCTCAAGGGGGGGTAATGAAAAACTGTTTTTT.

Here the CDR3 reads CASSLRPGHTPVNEQFF. The CDR3 DNA sequence: TGTGCCAGCAGTCTAAGGCCGGGACACACCCCGGTAAATGAGCAGTTCTTC. V usage is TRBV2 and J usage is TRBJ2-1; a weak D match, TRBD1 (6 bases). The CDR3 is 17 amino acids. Trimming stripped 5 bases from V and 7 bases from J, with 24 bases between. CDR1 is SNHLY, CDR2 FYNNEI, per germline.

This clone was detected a few times. The chain has TRBV6-1 and TRBJ1-5, with D unclear. The V and J ends lost 0 bases and 4 bases respectively, with 10 bases between them. Germline V gene lookup returns CDR1 MNHNS and CDR2 SASEGT. The CDR3 is 15 residues long. CDR3 sequence: CASSEAITSNQPQHF. The CDR3 bases are TGTGCCAGCAGTGAAGCTATTACATCTAATCAGCCCCAGCATTTT.

V gene TRBV4-2 combines with J gene TRBJ2-2, with TRBD2 matching over 8 bases. The CDR3 totals 15 residues. Trimming cost V 3 bases and J 5 bases; bases outside gene matches: 5. Germline loops: CDR1 LGHNA, CDR2 YNFKEQ. The CDR3 is CASSHSGGLTGELFF. CDR3 DNA: TGTGCCAGCAGCCACAGCGGGGGCCTGACCGGGGAGCTGTTTTTT.

The V and J genes are TRBV6-5 and TRBJ1-5, with D uncertain. The V and J ends lost 4 bases and 6 bases respectively, with 10 bases between them. Germline values: CDR1 MNHEY, CDR2 SVGAGI. This CDR3 has 13 amino acids. CDR3 bases: TGTGCCAGCAGTTTCGACAATTCTCAGCCCCAGCATTTT. Amino acid sequence: CASSFDNSQPQHF.

V usage is TRBV6-1 and J usage is TRBJ2-4, with a tentative D call TRBD2 (5 bases). The germline V gene has CDR1 MNHNS and CDR2 SASEGT. V was clipped by 7 bases and J by 6 bases, with 10 bases between them. The CDR3 is 12 residues long. For the CDR3, the DNA is TGTGCCAGCACGAGCGGACTAAACATTCAGTACTTC. Protein: CASTSGLNIQYF.

The rearrangement uses TRBV4-2 and TRBJ2-5; 10 positions agree with TRBD2. The CDR3 is 15 residues long. V shed 4 bases, J shed 2 bases, and the junction held 4 bases outside the gene matches. CDR1 is LGHNA, CDR2 YNFKEQ, per germline. CDR3 coding DNA: TGTGCCAGCAGCCGTCTGACTAGCGGGCAAGAGACCCAGTACTTC. Translated, it gives CASSRLTSGQETQYF.

This chain joins TRBV5-6 and TRBJ2-5, with 8 bases aligning to TRBD1. The V gene end was trimmed by 5 bases and the J gene end by 2 bases; junction bases not matched to a gene: 5. In germline, CDR1 is SGHDT, CDR2 YYEEEE. The CDR3 length is 14 residues. CDR3 in DNA: TGTGCCAGCAGAGTAACAGGGGGGCAAGAGACCCAGTACTTC. It specifies CASRVTGGQETQYF.

The genes are TRBV10-3 and TRBJ2-5; a possible D gene is TRBD2 (5 bases). V lost 6 bases to trimming and J lost 2 bases, with 10 bases between them. CDR1 is ENHRY and CDR2 is SYGVKD in the germline V gene. CDR3 length: 13 amino acids. In DNA, the CDR3 is TGTGCCATCAGCAGCGGAGAACAAGAGACCCAGTACTTC. It translates to CAISSGEQETQYF.

The chain combines TRBV7-2 with TRBJ2-2; 7 nucleotides agree with TRBD1. CDR1 and CDR2 from the germline V gene are SGHTA and FQGNSA. The CDR3 contains 13 residues. The junction had 4 bases not matched to a gene; V was cut back by 5 bases and J by 7 bases. CDR3 sequence (DNA): TGTGCCAGCAGCCCTGGACAGGTCGGGGAGCTGTTTTTT. This translates into CASSPGQVGELFF. Looking up the rest from reference TRBV7-2 and TRBJ2-2 gives the full variable domain: GAGVSQSPSNKVTEKGKDVELRCDPISGHTALYWYRQSLGQGLEFLIYFQGNSAPDKSGLPSDRFSAERTGGSVSTLTIQRTQQEDSAVYLCASSPGQVGELFFGEGSRLTVL.

This clone has a handful of counts. The chain recombines TRBV19 with TRBJ2-3, with 14 bases that match TRBD2. CDR3 length: 19 residues. CDR1 LNHDA and CDR2 SQIVND come from the germline V gene (reference sequence). The V gene end was trimmed by 6 bases and the J gene end by 5 bases; junction bases not matched to a gene: 16. CDR3 protein: CASRPRLAGGPGIGDTQYF. The CDR3 region has the DNA TGTGCCAGTAGGCCTCGACTAGCGGGGGGGCCGGGGATAGGAGATACGCAGTATTTT.

In its sample, this clone was seen a few times. The V and J genes are TRBV2 and TRBJ1-1; D remains ambiguous. Trimming pared 5 bases from V and 0 bases from J, leaving 7 bases between. CDR3 length: 13 amino acids. Germline V CDR1 and CDR2: SNHLY, FYNNEI. The CDR3 bases are TGTGCCAGCAGTACGGGTATGAACACTGAAGCTTTCTTT. Protein: CASSTGMNTEAFF.

The chain has TRBV30 and TRBJ1-3, with a weak D call TRBD1 (6 bases). Trimming took off 2 bases at V and 2 bases at J, with 10 bases between the two ends. The CDR3 is 14 amino acids. Germline CDR1 reads GTSNPN; CDR2 reads SVGIG (reference sequence). The CDR3 DNA follows: TGTGCCTGGAGTCGACAGGCTGCTGGAAACACCATATATTTT. Its translation is CAWSRQAAGNTIYF.

CDR3 DNA: TGCGCCAGCAGCTCCAACCGACCGACAGGGGGCTATGGCTACACCTTC. This sequence encodes CASSSNRPTGGYGYTF. The chain has TRBV5-1 and TRBJ1-2, with TRBD1 identical over 9 bases. The germline CDR1 and CDR2 sequences are SGHRS and YFSETQ. The CDR3 covers 16 residues. Trimming cost V 3 bases and J 4 bases; bases outside gene matches: 10.

This clone came up a few times. The CDR3 DNA follows: TGCGCCAGCAGCCCTCCCGGGACAGGGGATGAAAAACTGTTTTTT. Translated: CASSPPGTGDEKLFF. J is TRBJ1-4 and V is TRBV4-1, with 10 bases lining up with TRBD1. Germline trimming cut 4 bases from V and 6 bases from J; bases unmatched to any gene: 5. CDR1 is MGHRA and CDR2 is YSYEKL in the germline V gene. The CDR3 length is 15 residues.